Listed below are T cell receptor beta chains from one sample, sequenced in a study of blood T cells in healthy people across ages. MiXCR, run by TCRdb on the 5' RACE reads, gives a single entry per CDR3 protein. The profile shows 1.5 million to 2 million distinct CDR3 sequences, around 35% of them singletons. Sequencing was performed on blood. The receptors shown here come from a woman in her thirties in good health. CDR3s include the opening cysteine and the closing phenylalanine or tryptophan. Fields, in order: clone size, V gene, CDR3 protein. Rows give clone size only sometimes, using once, few, many, or a class for an expanded clone.

>NA|TRBV9
CASSVETSGRGADTQYF
>NA|TRBV10-2
CASSENPRSLLAKNIQYF
>few|TRBV20-1
CSARSGTSGSIEQFF
>few|TRBV6-5
CASSFAQRNYGYTF
>many|TRBV20-1
CSARAGDTQYF
>NA|TRBV21-1
CASSKCQARAGGMRGYTF
>NA|TRBV24-1
CATSDFTGILILTYEQYF
>NA|TRBV7-2
CASSLGVTANTEAFF
>NA|TRBV20-1
CSAREGSGSGNEQFF
>many|TRBV25-1
CASSESGSGANVLTF
>few|TRBV28
CASSLPTGVETQYF
>once|TRBV18
CASSKGIPTDTQYF
>few|TRBV27
CASSVAGAGINEQFF
>NA|TRBV12-3/TRBV12-4
CASSVDYGYTF
>NA|TRBV20-1
CSARDGSLGGEQFF
>few|TRBV7-2
CASSAQTGSNQPQHF
>NA|TRBV30
CAWSDQETLYF
>few|TRBV15
CATSRDRGLADSPSYEQYF
>few|TRBV7-9
CASSSDGPSAQHF
>NA|TRBV6-5
CASSIQQPSYEQYF
>NA|TRBV6-1
CASSENGCETQYF
>NA|TRBV20-1
CSARDANAGFAGRYF
>few|TRBV3-1
CASSQDLAKENIQYF
>NA|TRBV11-2
CASSFDRAFSYEQYF
>NA|TRBV7-9
CASSLRQGSPQESQYF
>few|TRBV6-2/TRBV6-3
CASSYTPGQGSRGNTEAFF
>NA|TRBV28
CASQTDTYGYTF
>NA|TRBV20-1
CSAERQGEQYF
>NA|TRBV7-6
CASSPGTSGRLEQFF
>NA|TRBV5-1
CASSLEGDSSEKLFF
>NA|TRBV29-1
CSVGVGYGYTF
>NA|TRBV6-6
CASSKQGYMNTEAFF
>few|TRBV20-1
CSARPRTGNTEAFF
>few|TRBV20-1
CSALGALTEAFF
>many|TRBV5-1
CASSLASSPETQYF
>once|TRBV7-7
CASSRGTSGVGQFF
>NA|TRBV5-6
CASSTTASDRLGSEAFF
>NA|TRBV27
CASSRQGPWGTEAFF
>few|TRBV27
CASSLAAGTLSSYEQYF
>many|TRBV5-1
CASSRQGFTDTQYF
>once|TRBV7-6
CASSLMVHQPQHF
>NA|TRBV20-1
CSAPRYGSTDTQYF
>NA|TRBV6-1
CASSDLRLGETQYF
>NA|TRBV20-1
CSARGQVTYEQYF
>NA|TRBV20-1
CSATGPMLGEQYF
>NA|TRBV7-9
CASSLSLPQDEQFF
>NA|TRBV14
CASSQSRFYGYTF
>few|TRBV20-1
CSASGRARNGQFF
>many|TRBV27
CASSSRPYEQYF